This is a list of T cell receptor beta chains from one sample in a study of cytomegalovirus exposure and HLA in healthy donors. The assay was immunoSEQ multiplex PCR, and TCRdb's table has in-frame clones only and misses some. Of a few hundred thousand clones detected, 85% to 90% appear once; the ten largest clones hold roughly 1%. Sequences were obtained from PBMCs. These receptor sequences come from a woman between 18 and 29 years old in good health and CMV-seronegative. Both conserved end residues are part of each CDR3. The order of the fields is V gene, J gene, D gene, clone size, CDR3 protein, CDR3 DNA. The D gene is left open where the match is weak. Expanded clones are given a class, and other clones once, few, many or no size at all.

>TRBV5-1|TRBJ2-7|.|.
CASSLASHSYEQYF
TGCGCCAGCAGCTTGGCAAGCCATAGCTACGAGCAGTACTTC
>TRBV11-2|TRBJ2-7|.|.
CASSSGIYEQYF
TGTGCCAGCAGCTCCGGGATTTACGAGCAGTACTTC
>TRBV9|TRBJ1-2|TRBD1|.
CASSVGAGGDYGYTF
TGTGCCAGCAGCGTAGGGGCAGGGGGAGACTATGGCTACACCTTC
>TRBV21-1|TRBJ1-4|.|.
CASSKGKREKLFF
TGTGCCAGCAGCAAAGGGAAGAGGGAAAAACTGTTTTTT
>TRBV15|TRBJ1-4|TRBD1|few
CATSSLQGASEKLFF
TGTGCCACCAGCAGTCTACAGGGGGCCAGTGAAAAACTGTTTTTT
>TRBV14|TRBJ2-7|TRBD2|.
CASSQGTSGRSYEQYF
TGTGCCAGCAGCCAAGGGACTAGCGGGCGCTCCTACGAGCAGTACTTC
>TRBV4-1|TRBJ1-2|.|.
CASSHPPEGSYGHTF
TGCGCCAGCAGCCACCCTCCGGAGGGATCCTATGGCCACACCTTC
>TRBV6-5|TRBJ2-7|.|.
CASSYSIGVRPYEQYF
TGTGCCAGCAGTTACTCGATCGGGGTAAGGCCCTACGAGCAGTACTTC
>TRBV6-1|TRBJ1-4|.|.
CASSERDTREKLFF
TGTGCCAGCAGTGAACGGGACACGAGGGAAAAACTGTTTTTT
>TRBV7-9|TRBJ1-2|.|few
CASSLAESPYGYTF
TGTGCCAGCAGCTTAGCGGAGTCACCCTATGGCTACACCTTC
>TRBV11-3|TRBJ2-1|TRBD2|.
CASSTEVTSGLYNEQFF
TGTGCCAGCAGCACCGAAGTGACTAGCGGACTTTACAATGAGCAGTTCTTC
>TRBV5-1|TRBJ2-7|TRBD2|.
CASSLAGLPGYEQYF
TGCGCCAGCAGCTTGGCGGGACTACCCGGCTACGAGCAGTACTTC
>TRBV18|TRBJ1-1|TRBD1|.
CASSPTGGKPEAFF
TGTGCCAGCTCCCCAACAGGGGGCAAGCCTGAAGCTTTCTTT
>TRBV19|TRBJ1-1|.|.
CASSVGTFMNTEAFF
TGTGCCAGTAGTGTTGGGACATTCATGAACACTGAAGCTTTCTTT
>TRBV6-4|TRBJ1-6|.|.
CANGRGSGSPLHF
TGTGCCAACGGTCGGGGGTCGGGGTCACCCCTCCACTTT
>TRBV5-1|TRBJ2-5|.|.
CASSLAGETQYF
TGCGCCAGCAGCTTGGCCGGAGAGACCCAGTACTTC
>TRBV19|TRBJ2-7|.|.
CAIRPEGFSYEQYF
TGTGCCATAAGGCCGGAGGGTTTCTCCTACGAGCAGTACTTC
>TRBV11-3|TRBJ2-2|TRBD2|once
CASSVLAGPGLTGELFF
TGTGCCAGCAGCGTCCTAGCGGGGCCCGGGTTGACCGGGGAGCTGTTTTTT
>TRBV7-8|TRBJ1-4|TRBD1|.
CASSLEGQGRANEKLFF
TGTGCCAGCAGCTTAGAGGGACAGGGTCGAGCTAATGAAAAACTGTTTTTT
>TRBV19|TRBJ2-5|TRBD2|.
CASSGMGGETQYF
TGTGCCAGTAGTGGCATGGGGGGGGAGACCCAGTACTTC
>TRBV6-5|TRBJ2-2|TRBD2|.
CASSWTSGSFGGELFF
TGTGCCAGCAGTTGGACTAGCGGGAGCTTTGGCGGGGAGCTGTTTTTT
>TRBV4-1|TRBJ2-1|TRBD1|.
CASSPGTGTYSYNEQFF
TGCGCCAGCAGCCCTGGGACAGGGACCTACTCCTACAATGAGCAGTTCTTC
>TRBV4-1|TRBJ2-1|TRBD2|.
CASKIVGGMSYNEQFF
TGCGCCAGCAAGATTGTGGGGGGGATGTCCTACAATGAGCAGTTCTTC
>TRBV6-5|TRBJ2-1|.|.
CASSSPRGGHNEQFF
TGTGCCAGCAGTTCCCCTAGGGGGGGACACAATGAGCAGTTCTTC
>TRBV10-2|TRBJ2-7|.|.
CASSAPPLPLEQYF
TGCGCCAGCAGTGCCCCCCCCCTCCCCCTCGAGCAGTACTTC